This TCR beta chain was documented in a study of naive and memory T cell subsets. The beta constant-region primer was an equimolar mix of two oligonucleotides covering TRBC1 and TRBC2. Ligated cDNA was amplified by four rounds of PCR with nested alpha and beta constant-region primers and SP2. TCRdb ran MiXCR on the UMI-ligation and nested PCR reads and lists one entry per CDR3 protein. The sample holds more than 95,000 distinct CDR3 sequences; roughly 15% are singletons and the top ten take 2.5% to 3%. V lost 3 bases to trimming and J lost 1 base, with 15 bases between them. Germline V gene lookup returns CDR1 MNHEY and CDR2 SMNVEV (reference sequence). The CDR3 length is 16 residues. This clonotype appeared a few times. What it binds is not known. Study outcomes and limitations: Naive repertoires, especially CD8, held a few larger clonotypes, possibly memory cells re-expressing CD45RA. Between naive and memory subsets, TCR abundance power law exponents differed.

The sequence was collected from a human donor in good health. The sample comprised naive CD8+ T cells from blood. The chain uses TRBV27 and TRBJ1-1; a weak D match, TRBD1 (6 bases). The CDR3 sequence: CASSFGVPTGNTEAFF. The CDR3 nucleotides read TGTGCCAGCAGTTTTGGAGTACCGACAGGGAACACTGAAGCTTTCTTT.